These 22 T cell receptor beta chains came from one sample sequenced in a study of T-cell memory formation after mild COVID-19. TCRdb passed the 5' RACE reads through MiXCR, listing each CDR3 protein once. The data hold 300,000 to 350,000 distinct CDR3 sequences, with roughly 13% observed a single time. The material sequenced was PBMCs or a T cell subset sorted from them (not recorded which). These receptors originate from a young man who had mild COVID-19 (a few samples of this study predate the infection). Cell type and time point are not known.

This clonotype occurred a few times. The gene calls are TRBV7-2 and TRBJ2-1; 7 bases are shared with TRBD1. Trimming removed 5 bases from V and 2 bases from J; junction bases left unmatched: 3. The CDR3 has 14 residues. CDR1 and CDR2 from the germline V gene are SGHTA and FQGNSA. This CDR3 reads CASSTGVAYNEQFF. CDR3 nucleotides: TGTGCCAGCAGCACAGGGGTCGCCTACAATGAGCAGTTCTTC.

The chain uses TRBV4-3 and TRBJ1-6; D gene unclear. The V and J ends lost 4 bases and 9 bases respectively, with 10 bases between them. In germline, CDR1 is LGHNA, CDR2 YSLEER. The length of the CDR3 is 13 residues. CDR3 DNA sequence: TGCGCCAGCAGCCCAGACCGGAGTTCACCCCTCCACTTT. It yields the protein CASSPDRSSPLHF.

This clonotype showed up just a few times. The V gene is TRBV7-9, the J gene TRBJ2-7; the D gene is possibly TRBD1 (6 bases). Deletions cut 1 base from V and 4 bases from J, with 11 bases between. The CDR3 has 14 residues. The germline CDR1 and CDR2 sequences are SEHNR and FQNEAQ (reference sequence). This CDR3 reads CASSLEGQIYEQYF. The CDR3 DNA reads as TGTGCCAGCAGCTTAGAGGGACAAATATACGAGCAGTACTTC.

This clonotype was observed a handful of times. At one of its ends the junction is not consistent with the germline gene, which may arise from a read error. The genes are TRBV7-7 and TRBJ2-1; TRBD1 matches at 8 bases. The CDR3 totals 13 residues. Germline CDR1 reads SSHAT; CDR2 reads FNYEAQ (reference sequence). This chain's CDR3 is CASSRTGYDEQFF. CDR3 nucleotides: TGTGCTAGCAGCCGGACAGGGTATGATGAGCAGTTCTTC. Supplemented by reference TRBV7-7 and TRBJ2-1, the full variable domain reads GAGVSQSPRYKVTKRGQDVTLRCDPISSHATLYWYQQALGQGPEFLTYFNYEAQPDKSGLPSDRFSAERPEGSISTLTIQRTEQRDSAMYRCASSRTGYDEQFFGPGTRLTVL.

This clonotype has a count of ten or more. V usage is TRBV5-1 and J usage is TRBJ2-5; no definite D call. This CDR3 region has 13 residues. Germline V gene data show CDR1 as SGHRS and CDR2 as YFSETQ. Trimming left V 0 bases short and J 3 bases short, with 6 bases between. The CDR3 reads CASSLVREETQYF. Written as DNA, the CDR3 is TGCGCCAGCAGCTTGGTTAGGGAAGAGACCCAGTACTTC.

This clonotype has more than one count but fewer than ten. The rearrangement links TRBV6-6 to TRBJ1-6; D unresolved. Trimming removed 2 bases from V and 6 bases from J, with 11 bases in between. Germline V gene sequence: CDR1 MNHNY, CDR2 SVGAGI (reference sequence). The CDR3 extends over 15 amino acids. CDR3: CASSYTRESNSPLHF. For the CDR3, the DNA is TGTGCCAGCAGTTACACAAGGGAGTCTAATTCACCCCTCCACTTT.

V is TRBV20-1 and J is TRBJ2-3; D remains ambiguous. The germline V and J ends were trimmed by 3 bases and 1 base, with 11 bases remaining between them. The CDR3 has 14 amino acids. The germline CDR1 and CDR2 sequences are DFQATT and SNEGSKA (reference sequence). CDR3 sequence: CSASSSTGTDTQYF. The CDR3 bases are TGCAGTGCTAGCTCGAGCACGGGCACAGATACGCAGTATTTT.

In DNA form, the CDR3 reads TGCGCCAGCAGCCAAGACGGGGGTGAAGGACGGCCCCAGCATTTT. Amino acid sequence: CASSQDGGEGRPQHF. The chain links TRBV4-1 to TRBJ1-5; D might be TRBD1 (5 bases). CDR3 length: 15 residues. V lost 0 bases, J lost 9 bases, and 15 bases lay in between. Germline V gene lookup returns CDR1 MGHRA and CDR2 YSYEKL.

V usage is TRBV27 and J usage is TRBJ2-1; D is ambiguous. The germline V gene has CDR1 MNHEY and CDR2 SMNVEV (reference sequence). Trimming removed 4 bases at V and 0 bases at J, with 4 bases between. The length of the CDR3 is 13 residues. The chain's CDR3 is CASSSYSYNEQFF. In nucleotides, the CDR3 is TGTGCCAGCAGTTCCTACTCCTACAATGAGCAGTTCTTC.

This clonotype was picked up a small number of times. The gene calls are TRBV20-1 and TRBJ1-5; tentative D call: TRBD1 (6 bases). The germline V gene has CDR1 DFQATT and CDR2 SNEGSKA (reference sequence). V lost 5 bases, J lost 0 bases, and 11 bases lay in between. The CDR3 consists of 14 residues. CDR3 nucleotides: TGCAGTGCTTATACAGGGTATAGCAATCAGCCCCAGCATTTT. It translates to CSAYTGYSNQPQHF.

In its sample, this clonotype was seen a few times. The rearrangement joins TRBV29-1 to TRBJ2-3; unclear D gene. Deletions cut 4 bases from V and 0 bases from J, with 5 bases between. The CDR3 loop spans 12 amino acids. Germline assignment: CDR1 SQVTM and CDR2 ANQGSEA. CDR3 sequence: CSVGQSTDTQYF. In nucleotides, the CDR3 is TGCAGCGTTGGCCAGAGCACAGATACGCAGTATTTT.

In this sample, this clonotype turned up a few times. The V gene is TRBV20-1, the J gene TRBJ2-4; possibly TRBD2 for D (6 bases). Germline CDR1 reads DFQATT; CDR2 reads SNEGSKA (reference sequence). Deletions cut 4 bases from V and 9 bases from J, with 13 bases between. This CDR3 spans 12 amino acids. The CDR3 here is CSAKAGSTIQYF. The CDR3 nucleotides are TGCAGTGCTAAGGCGGGATCTACCATTCAGTACTTC.

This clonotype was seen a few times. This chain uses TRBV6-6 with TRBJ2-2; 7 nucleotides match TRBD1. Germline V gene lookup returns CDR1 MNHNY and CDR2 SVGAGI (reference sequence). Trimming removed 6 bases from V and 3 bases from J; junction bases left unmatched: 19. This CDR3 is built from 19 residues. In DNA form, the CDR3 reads TGTGCCAGCAGCCAACTCGGGACAGCCAAGGCCGTTTACACCGGGGAGCTGTTTTTT. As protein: CASSQLGTAKAVYTGELFF.

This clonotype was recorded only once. CDR3: CSARDPSSWTGELFF. CDR3 sequence (DNA): TGCAGTGCTAGGGACCCTTCTAGCTGGACCGGGGAGCTGTTTTTT. V usage is TRBV20-1 and J usage is TRBJ2-2, with a tentative D call TRBD2 (5 bases). Germline loops: CDR1 DFQATT, CDR2 SNEGSKA (reference sequence). V was pared by 3 bases and J by 5 bases, with 16 bases between. The CDR3 loop spans 15 amino acids.

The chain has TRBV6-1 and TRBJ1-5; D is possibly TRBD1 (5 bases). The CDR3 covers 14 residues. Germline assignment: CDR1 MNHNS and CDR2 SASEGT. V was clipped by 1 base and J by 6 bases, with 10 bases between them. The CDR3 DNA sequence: TGTGCCAGCAGTGAAGGGGGGTTCGGTCAGCCCCAGCATTTT. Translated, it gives CASSEGGFGQPQHF.

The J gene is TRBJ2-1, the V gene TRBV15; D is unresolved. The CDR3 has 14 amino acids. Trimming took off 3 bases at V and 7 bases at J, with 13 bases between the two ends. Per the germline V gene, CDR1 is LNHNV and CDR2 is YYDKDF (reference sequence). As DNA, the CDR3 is TGTGCCACCAGCAGGGACCGCCCCGCAAATGAGCAGTTCTTC. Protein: CATSRDRPANEQFF.

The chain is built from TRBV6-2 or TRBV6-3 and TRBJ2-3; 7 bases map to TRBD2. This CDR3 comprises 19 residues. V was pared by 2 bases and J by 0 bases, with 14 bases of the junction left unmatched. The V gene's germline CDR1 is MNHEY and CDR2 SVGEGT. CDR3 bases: TGTGCCAGCAGTTACCTCCCAGCGGGGATAAACCCTAGCACAGATACGCAGTATTTT. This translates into CASSYLPAGINPSTDTQYF.

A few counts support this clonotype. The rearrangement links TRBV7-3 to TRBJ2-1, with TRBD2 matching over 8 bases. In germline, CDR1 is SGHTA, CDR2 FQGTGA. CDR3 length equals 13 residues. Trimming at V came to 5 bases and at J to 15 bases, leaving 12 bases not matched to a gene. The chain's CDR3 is CASSQTRRGGWFF. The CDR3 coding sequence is TGTGCCAGCAGCCAAACCCGCCGGGGGGGGTGGTTCTTC.

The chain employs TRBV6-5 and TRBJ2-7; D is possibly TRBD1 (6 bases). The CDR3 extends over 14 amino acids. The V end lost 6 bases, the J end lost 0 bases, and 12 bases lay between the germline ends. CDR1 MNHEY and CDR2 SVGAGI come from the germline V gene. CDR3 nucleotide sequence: TGTGCCAGCAGGACGACAGGCTCCTCCTACGAGCAGTACTTC. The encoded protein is CASRTTGSSYEQYF.

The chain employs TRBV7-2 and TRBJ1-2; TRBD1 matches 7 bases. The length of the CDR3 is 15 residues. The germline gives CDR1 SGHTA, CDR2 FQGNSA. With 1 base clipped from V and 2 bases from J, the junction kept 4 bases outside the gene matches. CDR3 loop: CASSLVTGENYGYTF. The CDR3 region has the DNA TGTGCCAGCAGCTTAGTTACAGGGGAAAACTATGGCTACACCTTC.

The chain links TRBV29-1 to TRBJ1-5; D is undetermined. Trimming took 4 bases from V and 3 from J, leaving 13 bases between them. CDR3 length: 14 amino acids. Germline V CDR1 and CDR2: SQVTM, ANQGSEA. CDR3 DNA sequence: TGCAGCGTTGCCGAGGGAAACGCCAATCAGCCCCAGCATTTT. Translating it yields CSVAEGNANQPQHF.

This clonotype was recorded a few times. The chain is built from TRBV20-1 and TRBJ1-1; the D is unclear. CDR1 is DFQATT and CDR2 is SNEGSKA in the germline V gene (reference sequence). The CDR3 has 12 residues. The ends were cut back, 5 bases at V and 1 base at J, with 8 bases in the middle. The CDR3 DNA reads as TGCAGTGCTCAACACCCGAACACTGAAGCTTTCTTT. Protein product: CSAQHPNTEAFF.